The next 8 T cell receptor beta chains were all read from a single sample in a study of cytomegalovirus exposure and HLA in healthy donors. Method: immunoSEQ multiplex PCR; TCRdb's copy keeps in-frame clones and lacks some. The table lists about 140,000 clones, approximately 85% of them singletons. Sample: PBMCs. All receptors come from a woman aged 30 to 39 in good health and CMV-seronegative.

The genes are TRBV10-3 and TRBJ2-2, with 7 positions matching TRBD1. The CDR3 is 17 amino acids. Losses at the gene ends were 6 bases for V and 1 base for J; bases not matched to a gene: 11. Germline lookup yields CDR1 ENHRY and CDR2 SYGVKD. CDR3 in DNA: TGTGCCATCAGAAAGATAACAGGGGATCTGAACACCGGGGAGCTGTTTTTT. Its translation is CAIRKITGDLNTGELFF.

V and J are TRBV19 and TRBJ1-5; 7 bases match TRBD1. The germline gives CDR1 LNHDA, CDR2 SQIVND (reference sequence). The CDR3 runs 17 residues. The trim removed 5 bases at V and 0 bases at J, leaving 10 bases unmatched. The CDR3 DNA reads as TGTGCCAGTAGTTCTAGGGACAGTCCTCGTAGCAATCAGCCCCAGCATTTT. Its translation is CASSSRDSPRSNQPQHF.

The chain recombines TRBV2 with TRBJ1-1; no firm D call. Per the germline V gene, CDR1 is SNHLY and CDR2 is FYNNEI. The CDR3 consists of 11 residues. V lost 6 bases and J lost 8, with 10 bases in between. This chain's CDR3 is CASSPFSEAFF. For the CDR3, the DNA is TGTGCCAGCAGCCCTTTTTCCGAAGCTTTCTTT.

On this clone: The same CDR3 can be traced to other DNA sequences in this sample. V is TRBV7-8 and J is TRBJ2-7; 9 bases line up with TRBD1. This CDR3 comprises 13 residues. Unmatched junction bases numbered 3, after V lost 5 bases and J lost 4 bases. Germline V gene sequence: CDR1 SGHVS, CDR2 FQNEAQ. The CDR3 sequence: CASSPDRGYEQYF. The CDR3, as DNA: TGTGCCAGCAGCCCCGACAGGGGGTACGAGCAGTACTTC.

The chain carries TRBV5-4 and TRBJ1-4; 9 nucleotides agree with TRBD1. V shed 4 bases and J 8 bases; nucleotides not matched to a gene: 6. Germline V lookup: CDR1 SGHNT, CDR2 YYREEE (reference sequence). The CDR3 runs 14 residues. The DNA for the CDR3 is TGTGCCAGCAGCCTAGGGACAGGGACCGAAAAACTGTTTTTT. It encodes CASSLGTGTEKLFF.

This clone was counted a single time. The J gene is TRBJ2-7, the V gene TRBV4-1; tentative D call: TRBD1 (6 bases). The CDR3 consists of 16 residues. In germline, CDR1 is MGHRA, CDR2 YSYEKL. Trimming stripped 2 bases from V and 0 bases from J, with 14 bases between. Written as DNA, the CDR3 is TGCGCCAGCAGCCAACCCGGGACATCCGCCTCCTACGAGCAGTACTTC. Translation: CASSQPGTSASYEQYF.

J is TRBJ2-7 and V is TRBV27; TRBD2 agrees at 9 bases. J gave up 4 bases and V 5 bases, and 30 bases lay outside the gene matches. This CDR3 comprises 22 residues. Germline lookup yields CDR1 MNHEY and CDR2 SMNVEV (reference sequence). The CDR3 protein is CASSLRTVTGTSFPGPPYEQYF. Written as DNA, the CDR3 is TGTGCCAGCAGTCTACGAACTGTAACCGGGACTAGCTTCCCCGGACCCCCGTACGAGCAGTACTTC.

This chain uses TRBV6-1 with TRBJ2-7, with D perhaps TRBD1 (6 bases). V gave up 6 bases and J gave up 3 bases, with 18 bases separating them. The V gene's germline CDR1 is MNHNS and CDR2 SASEGT. The CDR3 consists of 15 residues. CDR3 amino acids: CASRQGPLGNYEQYF. The CDR3 DNA is TGTGCCAGCAGACAGGGACCATTGGGAAACTACGAGCAGTACTTC.